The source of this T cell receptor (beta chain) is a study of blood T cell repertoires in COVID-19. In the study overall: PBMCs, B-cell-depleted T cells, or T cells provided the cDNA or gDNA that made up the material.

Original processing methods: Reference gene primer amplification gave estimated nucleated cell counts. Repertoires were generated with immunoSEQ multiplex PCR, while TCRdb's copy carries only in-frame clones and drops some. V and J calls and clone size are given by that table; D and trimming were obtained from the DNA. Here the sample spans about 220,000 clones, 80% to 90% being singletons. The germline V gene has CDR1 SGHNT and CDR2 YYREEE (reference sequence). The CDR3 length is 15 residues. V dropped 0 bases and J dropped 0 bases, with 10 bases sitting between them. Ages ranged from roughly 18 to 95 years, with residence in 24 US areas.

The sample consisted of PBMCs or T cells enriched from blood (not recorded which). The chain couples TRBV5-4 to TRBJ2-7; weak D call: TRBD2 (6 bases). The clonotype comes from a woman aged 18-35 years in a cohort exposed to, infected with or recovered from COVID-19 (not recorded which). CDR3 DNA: TGTGCCAGCAGCTTGGAACGGGGGAGCTCCTACGAGCAGTACTTC. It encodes CASSLERGSSYEQYF.